The 11 T cell receptor beta chains listed next were all sequenced from one sample in a study of regulatory T cells in long-lasting Graves disease. Stated time point: newly diagnosed GD, antithyroid drugs for less than 3 months. PBMC-derived RNA was used for the TCR library. Arm-PCR of CDR3 regions and iRepertoire HTBI primers were the basis on which TCR beta libraries were built. MiXCR, applied by TCRdb to the multiplex PCR reads, yields one record per CDR3 protein. This sample carries 450,000 to 600,000 distinct CDR3 sequences, 13% of them seen once, and the ten largest clones take about 9.1%. These data were also reused for a study on T cells in Graves' hyperthyroidism and ophthalmopathy.

This sample comprised peripheral blood mononuclear cells (PBMCs), obtained at new diagnosis, from a patient treated with antithyroid drugs. The receptors stem from a man younger than 45 with Graves disease.

In this sample, this clonotype turned up a few times. V and J are TRBV3-1 and TRBJ2-3, with 7 bases lining up with TRBD2. V shed 4 bases and J 2 bases; nucleotides not matched to a gene: 3. There are 14 residues in the CDR3. Germline CDR1 is LGHDT and CDR2 is YNNKEL (reference sequence). Here the CDR3 reads CASSPGLVTDTQYF. CDR3 in DNA: TGTGCCAGCAGCCCCGGACTAGTCACAGATACGCAGTATTTT.

The genes are TRBV3-1 and TRBJ2-7; D is unclear. Germline V gene data show CDR1 as LGHDT and CDR2 as YNNKEL (reference sequence). This CDR3 comprises 13 residues. Trimming pared 4 bases from V and 4 bases from J, leaving 11 bases between. The CDR3 spells CASSPDGTYEQYF. The CDR3 nucleotides read TGTGCCAGCAGCCCGGACGGCACGTACGAGCAGTACTTC.

At least ten counts were recorded for this clonotype. This sequence joins TRBV29-1 and TRBJ1-1; D ambiguous. Germline loops: CDR1 SQVTM, CDR2 ANQGSEA. The CDR3 length is 10 residues. Trimming stripped 4 bases from V and 1 base from J, with 1 base between. In DNA form, the CDR3 reads TGCAGCGTTGCGAACACTGAAGCTTTCTTT. The encoded protein is CSVANTEAFF.

This clonotype came up many times. This sequence joins TRBV27 and TRBJ2-2, with 7 bases matching TRBD1. The CDR3 loop spans 14 amino acids. Germline CDR1 and CDR2: MNHEY and SMNVEV (reference sequence). J gave up 5 bases and V 2 bases, and 2 bases lay outside the gene matches. The CDR3 nucleotides are TGTGCCAGCAGTTTAGGACAGGCTACCGGGGAGCTGTTTTTT. Amino acid sequence: CASSLGQATGELFF.

This clonotype was seen repeatedly, ten times or more. V and J are TRBV7-9 and TRBJ2-7; TRBD2 aligns across 8 bases. V lost 4 bases and J lost 3; bases outside the gene matches: 8. This CDR3 spans 15 amino acids. CDR1 and CDR2 from the germline V gene are SEHNR and FQNEAQ (reference sequence). CDR3 loop: CASSSMTSDHYEQYF. CDR3 DNA sequence: TGTGCCAGCAGCTCTATGACTAGCGACCACTACGAGCAGTACTTC.

The table lists this clonotype with a few counts. The chain is built from TRBV5-1 and TRBJ1-2, with D hard to call. The CDR3 runs to 13 residues. With 0 bases removed from V and 7 bases from J, the gap between germline ends came to 10 bases. The V gene's germline CDR1 is SGHRS and CDR2 YFSETQ. The CDR3 nucleotides read TGCGCCAGCAGCTTGGCTTCTGGGAGTGGCTACACCTTC. Amino acid sequence: CASSLASGSGYTF.

This clonotype was recorded many times. The V call is TRBV24-1, the J call TRBJ2-1; no clear D gene. V was trimmed by 4 bases and J by 0 bases, leaving 12 bases between them. The CDR3 loop spans 16 amino acids. Germline CDR1 KGHDR, CDR2 SFDVKD. The CDR3 DNA follows: TGTGCCACCAGTGACCAGACTGCTGACTCCTACAATGAGCAGTTCTTC. The encoded protein is CATSDQTADSYNEQFF.

This clonotype was counted many times. The chain employs TRBV20-1 and TRBJ1-1; D is perhaps TRBD1 (6 bases). This CDR3 is built from 14 residues. V lost 5 bases and J 11 bases, leaving 24 bases between the germline ends. Germline loops: CDR1 DFQATT, CDR2 SNEGSKA (reference sequence). The CDR3 sequence: CSAGAGGQFGLAFF. The DNA of the CDR3 is TGCAGTGCTGGGGCTGGGGGCCAATTCGGGTTGGCTTTCTTT.

With respect to this clonotype: The CDR3 carries no conserved terminal phenylalanine or tryptophan, so it likely arises from a read error. The chain recombines TRBV25-1 with TRBJ1-2; 10 nucleotides match TRBD1. Germline-derived CDR1 and CDR2 are MGHDK and SYGVNS. This CDR3 region has 15 residues. Germline trimming cut 3 bases from V and 1 base from J; bases unmatched to any gene: 2. The CDR3 reads CASSDDRGLNYGYTS. Here the CDR3 DNA reads TGTGCCAGCAGTGATGACAGGGGGCTTAACTATGGCTACACCTCC.

The chain joins TRBV5-5 to TRBJ2-1; unclear D gene. The CDR3 spans 12 residues. The V gene lost 4 bases and the J gene lost 9 bases, with 11 bases spanning the gap. Germline CDR1 and CDR2: SGHKS and YYEKEE (reference sequence). The CDR3 DNA follows: TGTGCCAGCAGCCTCATTTTTGTTGAGCAGTTCTTC. Amino acid sequence: CASSLIFVEQFF.

The chain recombines TRBV15 with TRBJ2-3; TRBD1 is a possible D gene (5 bases). There are 16 residues in the CDR3. Trimming pared 0 bases from V and 0 bases from J, leaving 10 bases between. Germline lookup yields CDR1 LNHNV and CDR2 YYDKDF (reference sequence). In DNA form, the CDR3 reads TGTGCCACCAGCAGAGATGCACAGGTTAGCACAGATACGCAGTATTTT. Translation: CATSRDAQVSTDTQYF.